Listed below are T cell receptor beta chains from one sample, sequenced in a study of vaccination effects on CD4 cells after COVID-19. The antigens for these receptors are not known. Only in-frame clones appear in the TCRdb table, and some are missing; sequencing was by immunoSEQ multiplex PCR. Here the sample spans about 41,000 clones, roughly 70% being singletons. The material sequenced was CD4+ T cells from PBMCs cultured with HCoV-OC43 spike peptides, taken before COVID-19 vaccination. The source is a human donor who received a COVID-19 vaccine. CDR3s include the opening cysteine and the closing phenylalanine or tryptophan. A D gene is named only where the DNA matches it firmly. Rows give clone size only sometimes, using once, few, many, or a class for an expanded clone.

v_call	j_call	d_call	clone_size	cdr3_nt	cdr3_aa
TRBV25-1	TRBJ2-3	TRBD2	NA	TGTGCCAGCAGTACGCGGGGGTCTAGCACAGATACGCAGTATTTT	CASSTRGSSTDTQYF
TRBV19	TRBJ1-4	NA	NA	TGTGCCAGTAGACGTTCCCTGACTAATGAAAAACTGTTTTTT	CASRRSLTNEKLFF
TRBV4-3	TRBJ1-1	NA	NA	TGCGCCAGCAGCCAAGTCATTATGAACACTGAAGCTTTCTTT	CASSQVIMNTEAFF
TRBV27	TRBJ2-2	NA	NA	TGTGCCAGCAGTTTATCAGGCAGGGCGGCCGGGGAGCTGTTTTTT	CASSLSGRAAGELFF
TRBV7-9	TRBJ2-7	TRBD1	NA	TGTGCCAGCAGCGCAATTCTCCGGGACAGCGAGCAGTACTTC	CASSAILRDSEQYF
TRBV4-2	TRBJ2-3	TRBD2	NA	TGTGCCAGCAGCCAAGCTAGGCGGGGGGTAACAGATACGCAGTATTTT	CASSQARRGVTDTQYF
TRBV4-2	TRBJ2-1	NA	NA	TGTGCCAGCAGCCAAGATCGGGGATTTCCCTACAATGAGCAGTTCTTC	CASSQDRGFPYNEQFF
TRBV6-6	TRBJ2-7	TRBD1	NA	TGTGCCAGCAGGCTACAGGGGGGTTCCTACGAGCAGTACTTC	CASRLQGGSYEQYF
TRBV5-4	TRBJ2-1	TRBD2	once	TGTGCCAGCAGCTTGACTAGCGGGTACAATGAGCAGTTCTTC	CASSLTSGYNEQFF
TRBV7-2	TRBJ2-3	NA	NA	TGTGCCAGCAGCTTAGAACCCCAAACAGATACGCAGTATTTT	CASSLEPQTDTQYF
TRBV5-5	TRBJ1-3	NA	NA	TGTGCCAGCAGCTTGGGAAGGGGAAACACCATATATTTT	CASSLGRGNTIYF
TRBV5-4	TRBJ2-2	NA	NA	TGTGCCAGCAGCTTGGCCTCGGGGCGCACCGGGGAGCTGTTTTTT	CASSLASGRTGELFF
TRBV7-2	TRBJ2-5	NA	NA	TGTGCCAGCAGCTTAGGCCCCCAAGAGACCCAGTACTTC	CASSLGPQETQYF
TRBV27	TRBJ2-5	TRBD1	NA	TGTGCCAGCAGTTTCCGGACAGGGGAGGAGGAGACCCAGTACTTC	CASSFRTGEEETQYF
TRBV24-1	TRBJ2-1	TRBD2	NA	TGTGCCACCAGTGATTTGTCGGGCGGGAGGACCTACAATGAGCAGTTCTTC	CATSDLSGGRTYNEQFF
TRBV19	TRBJ1-5	NA	few	TGTGCCAGTAGTCTTTCCAGGACGAAAGTAGCCCAGCATTTT	CASSLSRTKVAQHF
TRBV6-5	TRBJ1-1	NA	few	TGTGCCAGCAGAAGGGGAGCGGGTTACACTGAAGCTTTCTTT	CASRRGAGYTEAFF
TRBV30	TRBJ1-1	TRBD1	NA	TGTGCCTGGATCGGGACAGGGTCTGAAGCTTTCTTT	CAWIGTGSEAFF
TRBV12-3/TRBV12-4	TRBJ2-6	NA	NA	TGTGCCAGCGCCTCTGGGGCCAACGTCCTGACTTTC	CASASGANVLTF
TRBV2	TRBJ2-2	TRBD1	NA	TGTGCCAGCACGGAACAGGGGTCCACCGGGGAGCTGTTTTTT	CASTEQGSTGELFF
TRBV6-1	TRBJ1-2	NA	NA	TGTGCCAGCAGTGAATGGGCAGATAACTATGGCTACACCTTC	CASSEWADNYGYTF
TRBV18	TRBJ1-3	NA	NA	TGTGCCAGCTCACCAGCCTCGGGGTACATCTCTGGAAACACCATATATTTT	CASSPASGYISGNTIYF
TRBV5-1	TRBJ2-7	TRBD2	NA	TGCGCCAGCAGCTTGGGTGGACTAGCCCTCTACGAGCAGTACTTC	CASSLGGLALYEQYF
TRBV7-9	TRBJ2-1	TRBD2	NA	TGTGCCAGCAGCTCTACTAGCGGGGGGTACAATGAGCAGTTCTTC	CASSSTSGGYNEQFF
TRBV18	TRBJ2-3	NA	few	TGTGCCAGCTCAGTTGACCATACGCAGTATTTT	CASSVDHTQYF
TRBV5-4	TRBJ1-2	NA	NA	TGTGCCAGCAGCTTGGACACGGGGAGCGGCTACACCTTC	CASSLDTGSGYTF
TRBV7-2	TRBJ1-1	NA	NA	TGTGCCAGCAGCTTATCCACCCCGGGGTACACTGAAGCTTTCTTT	CASSLSTPGYTEAFF
TRBV11-1	TRBJ2-3	TRBD1	once	TGTGCCAGCAGCCCTGACAGGGATGCCACAGATACGCAGTATTTT	CASSPDRDATDTQYF
TRBV27	TRBJ2-1	TRBD1	few	TGTGCCAGCAGTCTAGCGGACAGGGGGTTCGATGAGCAGTTCTTC	CASSLADRGFDEQFF
TRBV6-6	TRBJ2-5	NA	NA	TGTGCCAGCAGTTACTTGCAGTACCAAGAGACCCAGTACTTC	CASSYLQYQETQYF
TRBV30	TRBJ2-2	TRBD2	NA	TGTGCCTGGAGTTCACTAGCGGCGTCGAACACCGGGGAGCTGTTTTTT	CAWSSLAASNTGELFF
TRBV28	TRBJ2-3	NA	NA	TGTGCCAGCAGTTCAAGACAAGATACGCAGTATTTT	CASSSRQDTQYF
TRBV30	TRBJ2-5	TRBD2	NA	TGTGCCTGGACCTCCCGGACTAGCTTCGTAGAGACCCAGTACTTC	CAWTSRTSFVETQYF
TRBV19	TRBJ2-2	NA	few	TGTGCCAGTAGTATATCCGGGGCCCCCGGGGAGCTGTTTTTT	CASSISGAPGELFF
TRBV6-5	TRBJ1-6	TRBD1	NA	TGTGCCAGCGGGATACCGGGACAGGTCCACTTT	CASGIPGQVHF
TRBV5-1	TRBJ1-2	NA	NA	TGCGCCAGCAGCTGGGATGCGGAATCTACCCTAATCAACTATGGCTACACCTTC	CASSWDAESTLINYGYTF
TRBV20-1	TRBJ1-2	TRBD1	few	TGCAGTGCGGGGACAGCCTATGGCTACACCTTC	CSAGTAYGYTF
TRBV7-2	TRBJ1-4	NA	NA	TGTGCCAGCAGCCCGGGGACGGCTGGGGAAGTGTTTTTT	CASSPGTAGEVFF
TRBV11-2	TRBJ2-2	NA	NA	TGTGCCAGCAGCTTAATCCGGGGGAACGGGGAGCTGTTTTTT	CASSLIRGNGELFF
TRBV10-3	TRBJ1-3	NA	NA	TGTGCCATCAGTGACAGCCCTGGAAACACCATATATTTT	CAISDSPGNTIYF
TRBV6-5	TRBJ2-7	TRBD1	once	TGTGCCAGCAGTTACCTAGGGACAGGGCCATACGAGCAGTACTTC	CASSYLGTGPYEQYF
TRBV6-5	TRBJ1-3	NA	few	TGTGCCAGTTTTAGGGGGGCTGGAAACACCATATATTTT	CASFRGAGNTIYF
TRBV12-3/TRBV12-4	TRBJ1-1	NA	NA	TGTGCCAGCAGTTTAGGGGGATTTGGAGCTTTCTTT	CASSLGGFGAFF
TRBV5-6	TRBJ1-2	NA	NA	TGTGCCAGCAGCCGGGCAGTCAGCTATGGCTACACCTTC	CASSRAVSYGYTF
TRBV19	TRBJ1-1	NA	few	TGTGCCACCAGGACTTGGGGTGTGAACACTGAAGCTTTCTTT	CATRTWGVNTEAFF
TRBV29-1	TRBJ2-7	NA	NA	TGCAGCGTTGAGACCTTACTCTCCTACGAGCAGTACTTC	CSVETLLSYEQYF
TRBV7-8	TRBJ1-5	NA	NA	TGTGCCAGCAGCTTAACCAGGGTATGGATCAATCAGCCCCAGCATTTT	CASSLTRVWINQPQHF
TRBV29-1	TRBJ1-4	NA	NA	TGCAGCGTTCGGGAGACGGTGAATGAAAAACTGTTTTTT	CSVRETVNEKLFF
TRBV28	TRBJ1-3	NA	few	TGTGCCAGCAGTCCCCCTGGCAGGACCTCTGGAAACACCATATATTTT	CASSPPGRTSGNTIYF
TRBV5-1	TRBJ1-2	NA	few	TGCGCCAGCAGCTTGTTGACACCGGACTATGGCTACACCTTC	CASSLLTPDYGYTF
TRBV15	TRBJ2-1	NA	NA	TGTGCCACCAGCAGTGGGACGGGCGGGGAGCAGTTCTTC	CATSSGTGGEQFF
TRBV2	TRBJ2-3	NA	once	TGTGCCAGCGCCTTGGGGGGGCGGTTAGATACGCAGTATTTT	CASALGGRLDTQYF